The 17 T cell receptor beta chains below all came from one sample that was sequenced in a study of T-cell reconstitution after alpha-beta-depleted transplantation in children. The authors prepared the TCRbeta library with unique molecular identifiers. MiXCR, applied by TCRdb to the PCR reads, yields one record per CDR3 protein. In the table there are about 500,000 distinct CDR3 sequences, more than 9.5% of which are singletons. The material sequenced was PBMCs, mostly from graft donor cells, taken 180 days after TCRalphabeta/CD19-depleted stem cell transplant. These receptors all stem from a female patient aged 2-9 years who had a stem cell transplant for aplastic anemia, so the T cells may come from the graft donor.

This clonotype was found many times. This rearrangement joins TRBV10-3 to TRBJ2-6; TRBD1 agrees at 7 bases. CDR1 and CDR2 from the germline V gene are ENHRY and SYGVKD. The CDR3 has 21 amino acids. With V trimmed by 9 bases and J by 1 base, 24 bases remained unmatched. DNA for the CDR3: TGTGCCATGACCCCGGACATATTGACAGGGATCGTGATATCTGGGGCCAACGTCCTGACTTTC. Residues: CAMTPDILTGIVISGANVLTF.

In its sample, this clonotype was seen a few times. V is TRBV6-5 and J is TRBJ2-5; TRBD1 matches 7 bases. V shed 0 bases, J shed 6 bases, and the junction held 4 bases outside the gene matches. CDR1 and CDR2 (germline): MNHEY, SVGAGI. The CDR3 sequence is 14 residues long. The CDR3 region is CASSYSDRLKTQYF. CDR3 DNA: TGTGCCAGCAGTTACTCGGACAGGTTGAAGACCCAGTACTTC.

This clonotype was seen ten or more times. The chain combines TRBV20-1 with TRBJ1-3; TRBD1 is a possible D gene (5 bases). V gave up 7 bases and J gave up 0 bases, with 13 bases separating them. Germline V gives CDR1 DFQATT, CDR2 SNEGSKA (reference sequence). The CDR3 runs to 14 residues. Here the CDR3 DNA reads TGCAGTGGGCGGGACCGGAGCTCTGGAAACACCATATATTTT. This gives the protein CSGRDRSSGNTIYF.

J is TRBJ2-1 and V is TRBV7-6, with 7 bases lining up with TRBD2. The CDR3 is 12 amino acids. The J segment lost 15 bases and the V segment lost 2 bases, leaving 7 bases of the junction unmatched. Germline loops: CDR1 SGHVS, CDR2 FNYEAQ. CDR3 in DNA: TGTGCCAGCAGCTTAATCAGCGGGATGAGGTTCTTC. As protein: CASSLISGMRFF.

The CDR3 loop is CASIDGGESNQPQHF. CDR3 in DNA: TGTGCCTCTATTGACGGCGGGGAAAGCAATCAGCCCCAGCATTTT. The chain joins TRBV12-5 to TRBJ1-5; D unresolved. Germline-derived CDR1 and CDR2 are LGHNT and FRNRAP. The CDR3 is 15 amino acids.

This clonotype was seen ten or more times. The J gene is TRBJ2-2, the V gene TRBV29-1; D call uncertain. This CDR3 is built from 15 residues. V lost 6 bases, J lost 0 bases, and 14 bases lay in between. Per the germline V gene, CDR1 is SQVTM and CDR2 is ANQGSEA. The CDR3 reads CSVALGRPNTGELFF. DNA of the CDR3: TGCAGCGTGGCCCTCGGGCGGCCGAACACCGGGGAGCTGTTTTTT.

This clonotype occurred many times. This rearrangement joins TRBV6-5 to TRBJ2-6; D not certain. The length of the CDR3 is 17 residues. Germline CDR1 MNHEY, CDR2 SVGAGI. The V end lost 0 bases, the J end lost 0 bases, and 9 bases lay between the germline ends. CDR3 region: CASSYSGRVSGANVLTF. DNA for the CDR3: TGTGCCAGCAGTTACTCAGGACGGGTCTCTGGGGCCAACGTCCTGACTTTC.

The chain recombines TRBV20-1 with TRBJ2-7; 7 bases map to TRBD2. The CDR3 covers 13 residues. Germline loops: CDR1 DFQATT, CDR2 SNEGSKA (reference sequence). CDR3 protein: CSHSGAGSHEQYF. CDR3 sequence (DNA): TGCAGCCACAGCGGGGCAGGGTCCCACGAGCAGTACTTC.

This chain links TRBV7-2 with TRBJ2-3; perhaps D is TRBD1 or TRBD2 (5 bases each). This CDR3 is built from 16 residues. Germline-derived CDR1 and CDR2 are SGHTA and FQGNSA. The V end lost 0 bases, the J end lost 5 bases, and 15 bases lay between the germline ends. DNA of the CDR3: TGTGCCAGCAGCTTAGCGATCGGGAAGAGGGGAGATACGCAGTATTTT. Amino acid sequence: CASSLAIGKRGDTQYF. Looking up the rest from reference TRBV7-2 and TRBJ2-3 gives the full variable domain: GAGVSQSPSNKVTEKGKDVELRCDPISGHTALYWYRQSLGQGLEFLIYFQGNSAPDKSGLPSDRFSAERTGGSVSTLTIQRTQQEDSAVYLCASSLAIGKRGDTQYFGPGTRLTVL.

This clonotype was detected many times. The V and J genes are TRBV7-6 and TRBJ2-1; TRBD1 agrees at 8 bases. Germline-derived CDR1 and CDR2 are SGHVS and FNYEAQ. The CDR3 spans 15 residues. The ends lost 5 bases at V and 3 bases at J; junction bases unmatched: 6. In DNA form, the CDR3 reads TGTGCCAGCAGCATCCGGGACAGGTTCTACAATGAGCAGTTCTTC. Its protein product is CASSIRDRFYNEQFF. Together with reference TRBV7-6 and TRBJ2-1, the CDR3 gives the full variable domain: GAGVSQSPRYKVTKRGQDVALRCDPISGHVSLYWYRQALGQGPEFLTYFNYEAQQDKSGLPNDRFSAERPEGSISTLTIQRTEQRDSAMYRCASSIRDRFYNEQFFGPGTRLTVL.

This clonotype was observed a handful of times. The chain employs TRBV28 and TRBJ2-1, with 7 bases aligning to TRBD2. The V and J ends lost 5 bases and 4 bases, in that order; junction bases with no gene match: 8. Germline V CDR1 and CDR2: MDHEN, SYDVKM. The CDR3 loop spans 15 amino acids. Written as DNA, the CDR3 is TGTGCCAGCAGTCTTGTCGGGGGGATTTACAATGAGCAGTTCTTC. Translating gives CASSLVGGIYNEQFF.

V gene TRBV11-2 combines with J gene TRBJ1-1; no reliable D call. The CDR3 spans 16 residues. The germline CDR1 and CDR2 sequences are SGHAT and FQNNGV. V was clipped by 3 bases and J by 1 base, with 15 bases between them. The CDR3 is CASSFARGFQNTEAFF. CDR3 nucleotide sequence: TGTGCCAGCAGCTTCGCCCGGGGATTCCAGAACACTGAAGCTTTCTTT. The variable domain in full, completed from reference TRBV11-2 and TRBJ1-1, reads EAGVAQSPRYKIIEKRQSVAFWCNPISGHATLYWYQQILGQGPKLLIQFQNNGVVDDSQLPKDRFSAERLKGVDSTLKIQPAKLEDSAVYLCASSFARGFQNTEAFFGQGTRLTVV.

The chain is built from TRBV6-1 and TRBJ2-2; 11 nucleotides line up with TRBD2. Germline values: CDR1 MNHNS, CDR2 SASEGT. With V trimmed by 10 bases and J by 4 bases, 5 bases remained unmatched. The CDR3 is 14 amino acids. The CDR3 DNA follows: TGTGCCACCTCCGGGACTAGCGGCACCGGGGAGCTGTTTTTT. It translates to CATSGTSGTGELFF.

The chain carries TRBV20-1 and TRBJ1-5; the D is unclear. The CDR3 totals 16 residues. CDR1 and CDR2 from the germline V gene are DFQATT and SNEGSKA (reference sequence). V lost 4 bases and J 4 bases, leaving 20 bases between the germline ends. The CDR3 sequence: CSAIPYGHKQNQPQHF. Here the CDR3 DNA reads TGCAGTGCTATCCCGTACGGGCATAAACAAAATCAGCCCCAGCATTTT.

This clonotype has a handful of counts. The J gene is TRBJ2-2, the V gene TRBV7-2, with 10 bases identical to TRBD2. The CDR3 covers 14 residues. With V trimmed by 4 bases and J by 4 bases, 0 bases remained unmatched. Germline CDR1 and CDR2: SGHTA and FQGNSA. CDR3 in amino acids: CASSSSGSTGELFF. CDR3 DNA sequence: TGTGCCAGCAGCTCTAGCGGGAGCACCGGGGAGCTGTTTTTT.

This clonotype was counted a few times. The gene calls are TRBV20-1 and TRBJ2-1, with 10 bases fitting TRBD2. V trimming: 5 bases; J trimming: 2 bases; junction bases outside the gene matches: 6. There are 15 residues in the CDR3. Germline values: CDR1 DFQATT, CDR2 SNEGSKA (reference sequence). Here the CDR3 DNA reads TGCAGTGCTGACGGACTAGCGGTCCCCTACAATGAGCAGTTCTTC. The encoded protein is CSADGLAVPYNEQFF.

This clonotype was detected only a few times. This chain links TRBV6-1 with TRBJ1-4, with a tentative D call TRBD1 (6 bases). The V end lost 6 bases, the J end lost 6 bases, and 17 bases lay between the germline ends. CDR1 and CDR2 (germline): MNHNS, SASEGT. The CDR3 length is 15 residues. The CDR3 nucleotides read TGTGCCAGCAGGTCCGGACAGCGGAGAGATGAAAAACTGTTTTTT. Protein product: CASRSGQRRDEKLFF.